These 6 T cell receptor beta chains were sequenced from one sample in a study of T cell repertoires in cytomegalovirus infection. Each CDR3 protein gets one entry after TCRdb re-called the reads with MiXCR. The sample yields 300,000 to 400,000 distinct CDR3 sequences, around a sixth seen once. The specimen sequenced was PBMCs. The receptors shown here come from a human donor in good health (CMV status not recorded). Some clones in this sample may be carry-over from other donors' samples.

The CDR3 is CASSLVGSTSETQYF. CDR3 coding DNA: TGTGCCAGCAGCTTAGTTGGCAGTACATCGGAGACCCAGTACTTC. The chain carries TRBV7-9 and TRBJ2-5; D ambiguous. The length of the CDR3 is 15 residues. With 1 base removed from V and 5 bases from J, the gap between germline ends came to 14 bases. From germline, CDR1 is SEHNR and CDR2 FQNEAQ (reference sequence).

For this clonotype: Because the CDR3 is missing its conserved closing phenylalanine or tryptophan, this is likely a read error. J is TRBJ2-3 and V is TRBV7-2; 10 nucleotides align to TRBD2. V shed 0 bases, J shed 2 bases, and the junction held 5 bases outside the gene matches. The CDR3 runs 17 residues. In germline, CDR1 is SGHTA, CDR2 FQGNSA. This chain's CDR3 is CASSLAITSGNTDTQYL. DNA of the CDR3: TGTGCCAGCAGCTTAGCTATTACTAGCGGGAACACAGATACGCAGTATTTG.

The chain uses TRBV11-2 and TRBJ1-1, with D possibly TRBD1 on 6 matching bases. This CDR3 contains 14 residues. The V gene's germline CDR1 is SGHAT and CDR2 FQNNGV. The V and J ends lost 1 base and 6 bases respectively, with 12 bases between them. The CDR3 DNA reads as TGTGCCAGCAGCTTAGTAACAGGGTCCTCTGAAGCTTTCTTT. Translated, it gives CASSLVTGSSEAFF.

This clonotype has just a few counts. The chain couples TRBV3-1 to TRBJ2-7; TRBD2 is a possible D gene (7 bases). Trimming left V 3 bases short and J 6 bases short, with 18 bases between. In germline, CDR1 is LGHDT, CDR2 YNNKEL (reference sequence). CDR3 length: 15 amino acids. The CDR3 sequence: CASSHPGGNRGEQYF. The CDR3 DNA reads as TGTGCCAGCAGCCATCCGGGGGGCAATAGAGGCGAGCAGTACTTC.

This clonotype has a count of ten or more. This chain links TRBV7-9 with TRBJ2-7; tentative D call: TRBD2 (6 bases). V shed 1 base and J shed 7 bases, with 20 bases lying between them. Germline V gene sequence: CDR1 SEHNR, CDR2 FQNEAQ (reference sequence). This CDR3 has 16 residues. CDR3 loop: CASSLDSTGSPLEQYF. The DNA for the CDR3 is TGTGCCAGCAGCTTAGATTCAACCGGGAGCCCTCTGGAGCAGTACTTC.

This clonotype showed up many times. The CDR3 coding sequence is TGTGCCAGCAGTCCACAGGGGAAATCTGGCTACACCTTC. Translation: CASSPQGKSGYTF. The V and J genes are TRBV6-5 and TRBJ1-2; 7 positions agree with TRBD1. V shed 5 bases and J 7 bases; nucleotides not matched to a gene: 7. In germline, CDR1 is MNHEY, CDR2 SVGAGI. The CDR3 is made up of 13 amino acids.